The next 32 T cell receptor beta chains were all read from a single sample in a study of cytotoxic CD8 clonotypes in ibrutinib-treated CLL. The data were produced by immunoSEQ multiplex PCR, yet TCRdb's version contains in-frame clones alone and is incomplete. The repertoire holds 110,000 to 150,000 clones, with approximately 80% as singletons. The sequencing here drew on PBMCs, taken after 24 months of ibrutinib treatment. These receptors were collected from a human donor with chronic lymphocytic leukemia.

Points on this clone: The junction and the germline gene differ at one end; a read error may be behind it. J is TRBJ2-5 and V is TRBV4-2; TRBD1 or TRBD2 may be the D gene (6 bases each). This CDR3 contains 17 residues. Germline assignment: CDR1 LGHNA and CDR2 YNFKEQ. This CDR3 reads CASSQGGALGPREPQYF. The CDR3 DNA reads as TGTGCCAGCAGCCAAGGGGGGGCTTTAGGTCCCAGAGAGCCCCAGTACTTC.

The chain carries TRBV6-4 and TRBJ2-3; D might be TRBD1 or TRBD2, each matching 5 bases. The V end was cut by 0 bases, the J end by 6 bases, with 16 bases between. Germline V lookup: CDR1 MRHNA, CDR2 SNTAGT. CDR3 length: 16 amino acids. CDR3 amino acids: CASSDSGRLDSDTQYF. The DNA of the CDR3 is TGTGCCAGCAGTGACTCGGGACGGTTAGATTCGGATACGCAGTATTTT.

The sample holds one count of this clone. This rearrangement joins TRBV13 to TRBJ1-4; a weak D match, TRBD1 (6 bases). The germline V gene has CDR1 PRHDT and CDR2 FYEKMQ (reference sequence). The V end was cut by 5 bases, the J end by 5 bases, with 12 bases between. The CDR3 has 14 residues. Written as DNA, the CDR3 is TGTGCCAGCAGCCGACAGGCGACGAATGAAAAACTGTTTTTT. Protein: CASSRQATNEKLFF. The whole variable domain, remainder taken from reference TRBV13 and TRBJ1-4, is AAGVIQSPRHLIKEKRETATLKCYPIPRHDTVYWYQQGPGQDPQFLISFYEKMQSDKGSIPDRFSAQQFSDYHSELNMSSLELGDSALYFCASSRQATNEKLFFGSGTQLSVL.

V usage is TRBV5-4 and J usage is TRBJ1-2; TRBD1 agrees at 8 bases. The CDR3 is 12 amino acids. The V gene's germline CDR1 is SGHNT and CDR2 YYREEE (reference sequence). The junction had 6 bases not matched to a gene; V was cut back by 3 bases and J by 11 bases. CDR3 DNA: TGTGCCAGCAGCTGGGACAGGATGGAGTACACCTTC. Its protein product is CASSWDRMEYTF.

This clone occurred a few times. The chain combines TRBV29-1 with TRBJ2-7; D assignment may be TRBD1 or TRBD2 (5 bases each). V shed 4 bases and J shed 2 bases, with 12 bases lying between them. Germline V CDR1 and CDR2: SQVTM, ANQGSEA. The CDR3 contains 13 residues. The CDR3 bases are TGCAGCGTTGTTCCGGGGCCCGCCTACGAGCAGTACTTC. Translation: CSVVPGPAYEQYF.

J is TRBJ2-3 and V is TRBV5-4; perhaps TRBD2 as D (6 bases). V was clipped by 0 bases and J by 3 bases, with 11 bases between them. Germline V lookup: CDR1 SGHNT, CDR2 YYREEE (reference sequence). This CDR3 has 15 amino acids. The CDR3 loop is CASSLGWGGTDTQYF. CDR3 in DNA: TGTGCCAGCAGCTTGGGGTGGGGAGGTACAGATACGCAGTATTTT.

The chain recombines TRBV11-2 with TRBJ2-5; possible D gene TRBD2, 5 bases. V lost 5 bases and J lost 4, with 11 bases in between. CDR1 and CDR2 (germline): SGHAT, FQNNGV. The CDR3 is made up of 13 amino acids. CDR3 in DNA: TGTGCCAGCAGCCGGACTGTCGGAGAGACCCAGTACTTC. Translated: CASSRTVGETQYF.

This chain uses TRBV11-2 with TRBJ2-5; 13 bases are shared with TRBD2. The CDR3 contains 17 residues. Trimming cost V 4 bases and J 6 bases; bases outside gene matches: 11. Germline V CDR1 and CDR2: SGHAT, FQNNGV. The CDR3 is CASSSGTSGVGGKTQYF. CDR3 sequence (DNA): TGTGCCAGCAGCTCCGGGACTAGCGGGGTCGGTGGGAAGACCCAGTACTTC.

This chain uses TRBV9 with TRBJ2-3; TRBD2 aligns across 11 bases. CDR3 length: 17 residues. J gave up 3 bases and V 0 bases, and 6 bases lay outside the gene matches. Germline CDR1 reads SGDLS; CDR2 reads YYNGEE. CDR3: CASSVGASGRRTDTQYF. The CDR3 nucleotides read TGTGCCAGCAGCGTAGGGGCTAGCGGGAGGCGGACAGATACGCAGTATTTT.

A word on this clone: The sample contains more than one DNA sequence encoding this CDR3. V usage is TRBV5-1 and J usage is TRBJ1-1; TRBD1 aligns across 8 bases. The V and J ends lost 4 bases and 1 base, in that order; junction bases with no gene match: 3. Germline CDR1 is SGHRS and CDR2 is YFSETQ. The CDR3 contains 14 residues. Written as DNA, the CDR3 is TGCGCCAGCAGCGGGGGGACAGGGAACACTGAAGCTTTCTTT. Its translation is CASSGGTGNTEAFF.

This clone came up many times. The CDR3 loop is CATSRGGPTDTQYF. Written as DNA, the CDR3 is TGTGCCACCAGCAGAGGGGGTCCCACAGATACGCAGTATTTT. V and J are TRBV15 and TRBJ2-3; no reliable D call. Germline V gene data show CDR1 as LNHNV and CDR2 as YYDKDF (reference sequence). Trimming pared 1 base from V and 2 bases from J, leaving 7 bases between. CDR3 length: 14 residues.

CDR3 residues: CASGQGHYGYTF. Written as DNA, the CDR3 is TGTGCCAGCGGACAGGGTCACTATGGCTACACCTTC. This chain connects TRBV6-5 to TRBJ1-2, with 8 bases fitting TRBD1. This CDR3 has 12 residues. J lost 3 bases, V lost 8 bases, and 2 bases had no gene match. Looked up from germline, CDR1 is MNHEY and CDR2 is SVGAGI.

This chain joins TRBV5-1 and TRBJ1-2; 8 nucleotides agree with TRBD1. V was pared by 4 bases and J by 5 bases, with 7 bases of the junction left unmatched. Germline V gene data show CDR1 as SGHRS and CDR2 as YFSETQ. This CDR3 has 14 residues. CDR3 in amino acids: CASSSDRGPYGYTF. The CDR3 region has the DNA TGCGCCAGCAGCAGTGACAGGGGCCCATATGGCTACACCTTC.

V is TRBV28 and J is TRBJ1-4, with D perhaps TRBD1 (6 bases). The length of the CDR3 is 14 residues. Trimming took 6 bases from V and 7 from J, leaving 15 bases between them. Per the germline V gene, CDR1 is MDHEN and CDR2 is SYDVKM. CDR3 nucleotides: TGTGCCAGCAGGAGACAGGTGTGGGGTGAAAAACTGTTTTTT. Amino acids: CASRRQVWGEKLFF. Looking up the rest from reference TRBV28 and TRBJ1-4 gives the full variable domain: DVKVTQSSRYLVKRTGEKVFLECVQDMDHENMFWYRQDPGLGLRLIYFSYDVKMKEKGDIPEGYSVSREKKERFSLILESASTNQTSMYLCASRRQVWGEKLFFGSGTQLSVL.

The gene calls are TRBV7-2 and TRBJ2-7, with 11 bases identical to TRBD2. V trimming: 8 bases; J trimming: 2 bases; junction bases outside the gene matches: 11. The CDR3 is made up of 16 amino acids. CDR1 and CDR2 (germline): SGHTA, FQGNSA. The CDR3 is CASHRPSGRSPYEQYF. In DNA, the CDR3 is TGTGCCAGCCATCGCCCTAGCGGGAGGTCCCCCTACGAGCAGTACTTC.

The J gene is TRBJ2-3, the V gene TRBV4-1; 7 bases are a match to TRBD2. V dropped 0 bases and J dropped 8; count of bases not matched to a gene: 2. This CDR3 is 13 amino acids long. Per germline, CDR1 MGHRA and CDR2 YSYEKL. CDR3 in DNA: TGCGCCAGCAGCCAAGATGGCGGGAGTACGCAGTATTTT. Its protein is CASSQDGGSTQYF.

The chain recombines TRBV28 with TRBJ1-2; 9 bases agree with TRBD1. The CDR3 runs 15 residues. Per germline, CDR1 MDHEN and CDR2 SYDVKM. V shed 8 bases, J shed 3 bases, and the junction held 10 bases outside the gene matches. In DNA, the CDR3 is TGTGCCAGCGGCCCGGACCGGGACAGGGACTATGGCTACACCTTC. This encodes CASGPDRDRDYGYTF.

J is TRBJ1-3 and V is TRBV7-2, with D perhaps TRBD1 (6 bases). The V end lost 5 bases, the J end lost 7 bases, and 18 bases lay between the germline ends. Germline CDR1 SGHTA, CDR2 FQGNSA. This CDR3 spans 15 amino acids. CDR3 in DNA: TGTGCCAGCAGCCCGGGGCTCGGGGGCTCCAACACCATATATTTT. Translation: CASSPGLGGSNTIYF.

The chain's CDR3 is CAAPRTSGISTDTQYF. In DNA, the CDR3 is TGCGCCGCCCCGCGGACTAGCGGGATCTCCACAGATACGCAGTATTTT. The chain carries TRBV5-1 and TRBJ2-3; the match to TRBD2 covers 12 bases. The trim removed 10 bases at V and 2 bases at J, leaving 11 bases unmatched. Germline lookup yields CDR1 SGHRS and CDR2 YFSETQ. This CDR3 has 16 amino acids.

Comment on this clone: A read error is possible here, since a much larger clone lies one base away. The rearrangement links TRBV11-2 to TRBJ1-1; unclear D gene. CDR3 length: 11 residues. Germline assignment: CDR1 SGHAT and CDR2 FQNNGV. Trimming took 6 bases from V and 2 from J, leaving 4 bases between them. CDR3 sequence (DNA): TGTGCCAGCAGGCACAACACTGAAGCTTTCTTT. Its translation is CASRHNTEAFF.

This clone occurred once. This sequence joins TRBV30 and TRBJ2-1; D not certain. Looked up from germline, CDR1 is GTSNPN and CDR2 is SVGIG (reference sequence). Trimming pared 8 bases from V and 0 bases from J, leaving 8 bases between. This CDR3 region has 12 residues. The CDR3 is CAAPNSYNEQFF. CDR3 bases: TGTGCCGCCCCAAACTCCTACAATGAGCAGTTCTTC.

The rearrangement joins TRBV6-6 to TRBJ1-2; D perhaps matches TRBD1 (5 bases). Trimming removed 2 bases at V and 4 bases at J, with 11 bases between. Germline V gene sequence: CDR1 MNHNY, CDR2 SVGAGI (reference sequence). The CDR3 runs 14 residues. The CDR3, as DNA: TGTGCCAGCAGTTACCCGGGGGTCTTCTATGGCTACACCTTC. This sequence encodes CASSYPGVFYGYTF.

The CDR3 reads CASRRSWTLTDTQYF. The CDR3 DNA reads as TGTGCCAGCAGAAGGAGTTGGACCCTCACAGATACGCAGTATTTT. J is TRBJ2-3 and V is TRBV6-5; no definite D call. CDR1 and CDR2 from the germline V gene are MNHEY and SVGAGI. This CDR3 has 15 residues. V lost 6 bases and J lost 2, with 15 bases in between.

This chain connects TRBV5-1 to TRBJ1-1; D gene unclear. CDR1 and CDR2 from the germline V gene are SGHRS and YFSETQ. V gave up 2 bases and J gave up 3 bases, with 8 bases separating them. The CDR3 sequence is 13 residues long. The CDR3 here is CASSLRGDTEAFF. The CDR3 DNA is TGCGCCAGCAGCTTACGTGGGGACACTGAAGCTTTCTTT.

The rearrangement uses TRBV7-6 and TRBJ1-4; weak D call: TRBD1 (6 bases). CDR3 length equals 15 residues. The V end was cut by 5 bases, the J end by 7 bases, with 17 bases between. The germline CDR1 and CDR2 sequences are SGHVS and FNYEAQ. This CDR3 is CASSRQTGGSEKLFF. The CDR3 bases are TGTGCCAGCAGCCGACAGACAGGAGGAAGTGAAAAACTGTTTTTT. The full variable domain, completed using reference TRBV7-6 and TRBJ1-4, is GAGVSQSPRYKVTKRGQDVALRCDPISGHVSLYWYRQALGQGPEFLTYFNYEAQQDKSGLPNDRFSAERPEGSISTLTIQRTEQRDSAMYRCASSRQTGGSEKLFFGSGTQLSVL.

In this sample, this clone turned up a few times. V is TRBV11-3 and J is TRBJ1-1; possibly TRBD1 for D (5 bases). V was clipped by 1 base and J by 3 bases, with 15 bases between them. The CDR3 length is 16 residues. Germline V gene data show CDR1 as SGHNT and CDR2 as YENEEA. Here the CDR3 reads CASSLGGHKGDTEAFF. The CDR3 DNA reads TGTGCCAGCAGCTTAGGCGGTCACAAAGGGGACACTGAAGCTTTCTTT.

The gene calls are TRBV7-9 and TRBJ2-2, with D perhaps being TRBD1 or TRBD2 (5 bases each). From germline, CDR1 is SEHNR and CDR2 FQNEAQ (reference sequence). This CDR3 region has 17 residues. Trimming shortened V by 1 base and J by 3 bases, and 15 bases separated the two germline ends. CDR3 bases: TGTGCCAGCAGCTTAGGAGGGGCCAGGGCGGACACCGGGGAGCTGTTTTTT. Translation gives CASSLGGARADTGELFF.

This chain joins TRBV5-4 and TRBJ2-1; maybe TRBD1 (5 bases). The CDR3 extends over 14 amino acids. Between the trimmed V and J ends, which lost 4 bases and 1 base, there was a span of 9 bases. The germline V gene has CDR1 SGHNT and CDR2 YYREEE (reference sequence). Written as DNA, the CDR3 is TGTGCCAGCAGCCCCCAGGGATCCTACAATGAGCAGTTCTTC. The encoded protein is CASSPQGSYNEQFF.

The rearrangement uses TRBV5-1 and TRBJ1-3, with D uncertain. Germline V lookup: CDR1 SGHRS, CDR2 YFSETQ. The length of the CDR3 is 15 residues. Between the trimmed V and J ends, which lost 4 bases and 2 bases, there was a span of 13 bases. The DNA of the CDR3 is TGCGCCAGCAGCCGGACCTACACCGCTGGAAACACCATATATTTT. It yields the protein CASSRTYTAGNTIYF.

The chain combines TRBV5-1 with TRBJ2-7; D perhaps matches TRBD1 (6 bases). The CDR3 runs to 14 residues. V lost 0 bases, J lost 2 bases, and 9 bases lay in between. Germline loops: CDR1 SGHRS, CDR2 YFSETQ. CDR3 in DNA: TGCGCCAGCAGCTTGGTTCAGGGGCCCTACGAGCAGTACTTC. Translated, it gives CASSLVQGPYEQYF. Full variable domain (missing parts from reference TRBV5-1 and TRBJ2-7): KAGVTQTPRYLIKTRGQQVTLSCSPISGHRSVSWYQQTPGQGLQFLFEYFSETQRNKGNFPGRFSGRQFSNSRSEMNVSTLELGDSALYLCASSLVQGPYEQYFGPGTRLTVT.

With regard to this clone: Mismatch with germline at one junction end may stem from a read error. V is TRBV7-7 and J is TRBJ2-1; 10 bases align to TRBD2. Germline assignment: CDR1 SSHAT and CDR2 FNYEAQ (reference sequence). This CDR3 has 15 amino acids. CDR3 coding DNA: TGTGCTAGCAGCCCGGAGCGGGGGGGCTGGAATGAGCAGTTCTTC. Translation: CASSPERGGWNEQFF.

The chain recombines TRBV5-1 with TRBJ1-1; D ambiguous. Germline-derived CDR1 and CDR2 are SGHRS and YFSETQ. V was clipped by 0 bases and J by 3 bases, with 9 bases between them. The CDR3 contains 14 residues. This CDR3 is CASSLEGLDTEAFF. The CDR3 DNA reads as TGCGCCAGCAGCTTGGAAGGGTTAGACACTGAAGCTTTCTTT.